Presented here are 25 T cell receptor beta chains from one specimen sequenced in a study of shared clonotypes between healthy human individuals. This table comes from immunoSEQ multiplex PCR, and its TCRdb copy is limited to in-frame clones, with some not included. The table includes roughly 660,000 clones, roughly 91% detected once. Source material: memory CD8+ T cells from PBMCs. Subset indicated: CD45RO+ cells pooled with CCR7-negative TemRA cells. All receptors come from a man younger than 35 in good health. Some clones in this sample may be carry-over from other donors' samples.

This chain uses TRBV9 with TRBJ2-1, with 9 bases that match TRBD2. V trimming: 4 bases; J trimming: 5 bases; junction bases outside the gene matches: 7. CDR3 length: 15 amino acids. Per the germline V gene, CDR1 is SGDLS and CDR2 is YYNGEE. CDR3 DNA sequence: TGTGCCAGCAGCCCAAGCGGGAGGCCCCACAATGAGCAGTTCTTC. It encodes CASSPSGRPHNEQFF.

The chain couples TRBV18 to TRBJ2-3; no reliable D call. The CDR3 has 13 amino acids. Looked up from germline, CDR1 is KGHSH and CDR2 is LQKENI. Trimming took 2 bases from V and 1 from J, leaving 4 bases between them. CDR3 bases: TGTGCCAGCTCACCAGCCCGCACAGATACGCAGTATTTT. This codes for CASSPARTDTQYF.

The chain has TRBV2 and TRBJ1-1; 7 bases are shared with TRBD1. Germline values: CDR1 SNHLY, CDR2 FYNNEI. The CDR3 loop spans 13 amino acids. After removal of 3 bases from V and 4 bases from J, the junction contained 2 bases not matched to a gene. CDR3 DNA: TGTGCCAGCAGTGATCCAGGGGGCACTGAAGCTTTCTTT. This codes for CASSDPGGTEAFF.

The J gene is TRBJ2-7, the V gene TRBV29-1, with D possibly called TRBD1 or TRBD2 (7 bases each). V shed 6 bases and J shed 2 bases, with 14 bases lying between them. CDR1 SQVTM and CDR2 ANQGSEA come from the germline V gene. This CDR3 has 13 amino acids. CDR3 loop: CSVGGGQTYEQYF. As DNA, the CDR3 is TGCAGCGTGGGCGGGGGACAGACCTACGAGCAGTACTTC.

This rearrangement joins TRBV27 to TRBJ2-7, with 11 bases lining up with TRBD1. Germline lookup yields CDR1 MNHEY and CDR2 SMNVEV (reference sequence). The V segment lost 3 bases and the J segment 7 bases; nucleotides outside the gene matches: 11. There are 16 residues in the CDR3. Written as DNA, the CDR3 is TGTGCCAGCAGTTTGTTGGTAGGGACAGGGGGAGGAGAGCAGTACTTC. Its translation: CASSLLVGTGGGEQYF.

The rearrangement uses TRBV4-1 and TRBJ1-4; D perhaps matches TRBD1 (5 bases). V shed 1 base and J shed 4 bases, with 13 bases lying between them. CDR3 length equals 16 residues. Germline V CDR1 and CDR2: MGHRA, YSYEKL. The CDR3 coding sequence is TGCGCCAGCAGCCAAGTGGGGCGAGACTATAATGAAAAACTGTTTTTT. It is translated as CASSQVGRDYNEKLFF.

Regarding this clone: The sample contains more than one DNA sequence encoding this CDR3. The chain recombines TRBV9 with TRBJ2-7; a weak D match, TRBD2 (6 bases). CDR3 length equals 14 residues. Trimming cost V 2 bases and J 0 bases, with 9 bases left between them. Per germline, CDR1 SGDLS and CDR2 YYNGEE. This CDR3 reads CASSVGGPSYEQYF. The DNA of the CDR3 is TGTGCCAGCAGCGTGGGGGGACCCTCCTACGAGCAGTACTTC.

This clone was counted a few times. CDR3 sequence: CASSASGASVYEQYF. DNA for the CDR3: TGTGCCAGCAGCGCCTCAGGGGCTAGCGTTTACGAGCAGTACTTC. This chain links TRBV9 with TRBJ2-7; either TRBD1 or TRBD2 may fit D (6 bases each). With 3 bases removed from V and 4 bases from J, the gap between germline ends came to 17 bases. Germline V gives CDR1 SGDLS, CDR2 YYNGEE. The CDR3 length is 15 residues.

This clone has only one observation. The chain employs TRBV18 and TRBJ1-1, with 11 nucleotides matching TRBD1. Germline-derived CDR1 and CDR2 are KGHSH and LQKENI. The V segment lost 3 bases and the J segment 6 bases; nucleotides outside the gene matches: 27. There are 22 residues in the CDR3. CDR3 residues: CASSPGGLEVVADRGLCAEAFF. CDR3 in DNA: TGTGCCAGCTCACCGGGCGGGCTCGAAGTAGTCGCGGACAGGGGGCTTTGTGCTGAAGCTTTCTTT.

The chain carries TRBV5-1 and TRBJ2-1; D may be TRBD1 or TRBD2 (5 bases each). The CDR3 is 16 residues long. The ends were cut back, 4 bases at V and 0 bases at J, with 14 bases in the middle. Germline CDR1 is SGHRS and CDR2 is YFSETQ. The CDR3 is CASSPPGPGSYNEQFF. CDR3 in DNA: TGCGCCAGCAGCCCCCCGGGACCCGGCTCCTACAATGAGCAGTTCTTC.

This chain joins TRBV28 and TRBJ2-5; 8 bases align to TRBD1. The CDR3 is 14 amino acids. Germline trimming cut 6 bases from V and 4 bases from J; bases unmatched to any gene: 7. Germline loops: CDR1 MDHEN, CDR2 SYDVKM. CDR3 nucleotide sequence: TGTGCCAGCAGCCCAGGGGGCGCGGGAGAGACCCAGTACTTC. Its translation: CASSPGGAGETQYF.

CDR3 in DNA: TGTGCCAGCAGTGAAAGACCCGGGGGCACCGGGGAGCTGTTTTTT. Protein sequence: CASSERPGGTGELFF. The rearrangement joins TRBV6-1 to TRBJ2-2; a weak D match, TRBD2 (6 bases). Germline V lookup: CDR1 MNHNS, CDR2 SASEGT. The V gene lost 2 bases and the J gene lost 4 bases, with 11 bases spanning the gap. The CDR3 is 15 residues long.

The chain recombines TRBV15 with TRBJ1-1; D call uncertain. Germline V gene lookup returns CDR1 LNHNV and CDR2 YYDKDF (reference sequence). The CDR3 consists of 13 residues. Deletions cut 0 bases from V and 8 bases from J, with 10 bases between. CDR3: CATSRDHSQEAFF. CDR3 nucleotides: TGTGCCACCAGCAGAGATCATAGCCAGGAAGCTTTCTTT.

This clone was counted once. The rearrangement links TRBV19 to TRBJ2-1; D perhaps matches TRBD2 (5 bases). Per the germline V gene, CDR1 is LNHDA and CDR2 is SQIVND (reference sequence). The CDR3 loop spans 11 amino acids. Trimming took off 7 bases at V and 9 bases at J, with 10 bases between the two ends. CDR3 nucleotides: TGTGCCAGTATGCGGGCCTTTGAGCAGTTCTTC. Protein: CASMRAFEQFF.

The rearrangement links TRBV5-8 to TRBJ2-5, with 8 bases that match TRBD2. CDR3 length equals 15 residues. Per the germline V gene, CDR1 is SGHTS and CDR2 is YDEGEE. V trimming: 2 bases; J trimming: 4 bases; junction bases outside the gene matches: 7. CDR3 residues: CASSLRESGGETQYF. The CDR3 bases are TGTGCCAGCAGCTTAAGGGAAAGCGGGGGAGAGACCCAGTACTTC.

V and J are TRBV9 and TRBJ1-3, with D possibly TRBD1 on 5 matching bases. The CDR3 is made up of 13 amino acids. Germline loops: CDR1 SGDLS, CDR2 YYNGEE. Trimming removed 4 bases at V and 3 bases at J, with 8 bases between. This CDR3 reads CASSWGSGNTIYF. DNA of the CDR3: TGTGCCAGCAGCTGGGGGAGTGGAAACACCATATATTTT.

J is TRBJ2-1 and V is TRBV7-3, with D hard to call. Germline CDR1 SGHTA, CDR2 FQGTGA. V shed 8 bases and J shed 5 bases, with 10 bases lying between them. This CDR3 contains 12 residues. This CDR3 reads CASVADDNEQFF. In DNA, the CDR3 is TGTGCCAGCGTTGCGGACGACAATGAGCAGTTCTTC.

The chain joins TRBV7-9 to TRBJ2-5, with 7 bases that match TRBD2. In germline, CDR1 is SEHNR, CDR2 FQNEAQ (reference sequence). There are 15 residues in the CDR3. The V and J ends lost 5 bases and 1 base, in that order; junction bases with no gene match: 7. The CDR3 DNA reads as TGTGCCAGCAGCGAATGGGGAGGGGTCCAAGAGACCCAGTACTTC. Protein: CASSEWGGVQETQYF.

This rearrangement joins TRBV7-9 to TRBJ1-5; tentative D call: TRBD1 (6 bases). This CDR3 contains 16 residues. Per the germline V gene, CDR1 is SEHNR and CDR2 is FQNEAQ (reference sequence). The V end lost 5 bases, the J end lost 1 base, and 15 bases lay between the germline ends. The CDR3 loop reads CASSQGGGASNQPQHF. CDR3 DNA: TGTGCCAGCAGCCAAGGGGGGGGCGCGAGCAATCAGCCCCAGCATTTT. Full variable domain (outside the CDR3, taken from reference TRBV7-9 and TRBJ1-5): DTGVSQNPRHKITKRGQNVTFRCDPISEHNRLYWYRQTLGQGPEFLTYFQNEAQLEKSRLLSDRFSAERPKGSFSTLEIQRTEQGDSAMYLCASSQGGGASNQPQHFGDGTRLSIL.

The CDR3 coding sequence is TGTGCCAGCAGCTTAGGAGGAGAGGGGGCCCACGGAAACACCATATATTTT. Amino acids: CASSLGGEGAHGNTIYF. The rearrangement joins TRBV7-9 to TRBJ1-3, with 7 bases that match TRBD1. Germline CDR1 SEHNR, CDR2 FQNEAQ (reference sequence). There are 17 residues in the CDR3. With 1 base clipped from V and 4 bases from J, the junction kept 10 bases outside the gene matches.

The chain has TRBV19 and TRBJ2-7; D assignment may be TRBD1 or TRBD2 (5 bases each). Germline V gene sequence: CDR1 LNHDA, CDR2 SQIVND (reference sequence). V lost 3 bases, J lost 2 bases, and 11 bases lay in between. The CDR3 sequence is 14 residues long. CDR3 sequence reads: CASSMRGTTYEQYF. The CDR3 DNA sequence: TGTGCCAGTAGTATGAGGGGAACCACCTACGAGCAGTACTTC.

V is TRBV5-4 and J is TRBJ2-7; D may be TRBD1 (6 bases). The CDR3 spans 14 residues. Germline CDR1 reads SGHNT; CDR2 reads YYREEE (reference sequence). V lost 4 bases to trimming and J lost 2 bases, with 13 bases between them. The CDR3 reads CASSPEGQTYEQYF. DNA for the CDR3: TGTGCCAGCAGCCCCGAGGGACAAACCTACGAGCAGTACTTC.

The CDR3 coding sequence is TGTGCCTGCAGGTATAGCAATCAGCCCCAGCATTTT. Protein product: CACRYSNQPQHF. V gene TRBV19 combines with J gene TRBJ1-5; D remains ambiguous. Per germline, CDR1 LNHDA and CDR2 SQIVND (reference sequence). Deletions cut 11 bases from V and 0 bases from J, with 8 bases between. CDR3 size: 12 residues.

Note on this clone: This sample includes further DNA sequences coding for the same CDR3. The V and J genes are TRBV27 and TRBJ2-7; D uncertain. This CDR3 comprises 13 residues. V was cut by 0 bases and J by 2 bases, with 5 bases left in between. Germline V CDR1 and CDR2: MNHEY, SMNVEV (reference sequence). This CDR3 reads CASSLSLTYEQYF. The CDR3 nucleotides read TGTGCCAGCAGTTTATCGCTCACCTACGAGCAGTACTTC.

DNA of the CDR3: TGCGCCAGCAGTCCCCTTGGGGGCAGGGCGCCGCTCGAGCAGTACTTC. Its translation: CASSPLGGRAPLEQYF. The chain employs TRBV23-1 and TRBJ2-7; D may be TRBD1 (6 bases). TRBV23-1 has ORF status, its function being uncertain. There are 16 residues in the CDR3. The V and J ends lost 4 bases and 6 bases respectively, with 22 bases between them.